Presented here are 14 T cell receptor beta chains from one specimen sequenced in a study of blood T cell repertoires in COVID-19. The data were produced by immunoSEQ multiplex PCR, yet TCRdb's version contains in-frame clones alone and is incomplete. The sample has roughly 200,000 clones, approximately 86% seen once. Sequenced material: PBMCs or T cells enriched from blood (not recorded which). These receptors were taken from a woman aged 30 to 39 who had been exposed to COVID-19.

This chain joins TRBV4-2 and TRBJ1-1, with no clear D. This CDR3 is built from 12 residues. V was shortened by 1 base and J by 8 bases, with 8 bases between the two germline ends. Germline V gene data show CDR1 as LGHNA and CDR2 as YNFKEQ. The CDR3 DNA sequence: TGTGCCAGCAGCCAAGGATCCGGGGAAGCTTTCTTT. This codes for CASSQGSGEAFF.

This sequence joins TRBV6-4 and TRBJ1-1, with 9 bases lining up with TRBD1. The CDR3 contains 19 residues. CDR1 and CDR2 from the germline V gene are MRHNA and SNTAGT. With 4 bases clipped from V and 3 bases from J, the junction kept 18 bases outside the gene matches. For the CDR3, the DNA is TGTGCCAGCAGTGCCGACCTCCCGCGGGACAGGGCAGGGTACACTGAAGCTTTCTTT. Translated: CASSADLPRDRAGYTEAFF.

V and J are TRBV2 and TRBJ1-2, with D perhaps TRBD1 (6 bases). This CDR3 is built from 15 residues. The V gene lost 7 bases and the J gene lost 5 bases, with 20 bases spanning the gap. The germline CDR1 and CDR2 sequences are SNHLY and FYNNEI. The CDR3 sequence: CASMVSETGPYGYTF. CDR3 in DNA: TGTGCCAGCATGGTTTCTGAGACAGGCCCTTATGGCTACACCTTC.

The chain recombines TRBV19 with TRBJ2-1; weak D call: TRBD1 (8 bases). Looked up from germline, CDR1 is LNHDA and CDR2 is SQIVND (reference sequence). This CDR3 has 20 amino acids. V was shortened by 10 bases and J by 1 base, with 32 bases between the two germline ends. CDR3 amino acids: CATREGQDRGRGHSYNEQFF. CDR3 in DNA: TGTGCCACTAGGGAGGGACAGGACCGGGGGAGGGGTCATTCCTACAATGAGCAGTTCTTC.

A few counts support this clone. The chain links TRBV13 to TRBJ1-1; D might be TRBD1 (6 bases). Germline CDR1 is PRHDT and CDR2 is FYEKMQ (reference sequence). The CDR3 has 14 amino acids. V was shortened by 4 bases and J by 5 bases, with 14 bases between the two germline ends. The CDR3, as DNA: TGTGCCAGCAGCTCGGACAGTGGAGTGACTGAAGCTTTCTTT. Protein product: CASSSDSGVTEAFF.

The chain employs TRBV5-4 and TRBJ1-2, with D possibly being TRBD1 (5 bases). The CDR3 runs 14 residues. Germline lookup yields CDR1 SGHNT and CDR2 YYREEE (reference sequence). The ends were cut back, 4 bases at V and 0 bases at J, with 10 bases in the middle. CDR3 loop: CASSPTGSNYGYTF. In DNA form, the CDR3 reads TGTGCCAGCAGCCCCACAGGCTCTAACTATGGCTACACCTTC.

The chain links TRBV5-1 to TRBJ2-1, with D maybe TRBD1 (7 bases). V was cut by 4 bases and J by 7 bases, with 27 bases left in between. Germline loops: CDR1 SGHRS, CDR2 YFSETQ. This CDR3 is 18 amino acids long. CDR3 residues: CASSAPPRGDRMPNEQFF. The CDR3 nucleotides are TGCGCCAGCAGCGCTCCACCGAGGGGGGACAGAATGCCTAATGAGCAGTTCTTC.

J is TRBJ2-7 and V is TRBV13, with 14 positions matching TRBD2. The CDR3 extends over 16 amino acids. Unmatched junction bases numbered 2, after V lost 0 bases and J lost 4 bases. Germline V gene lookup returns CDR1 PRHDT and CDR2 FYEKMQ (reference sequence). The CDR3 nucleotides read TGTGCCAGCAGCTTAGGCCGGACTAGCGGGGGGTACGAGCAGTACTTC. It codes for CASSLGRTSGGYEQYF.

This chain uses TRBV6-5 with TRBJ1-2; 10 bases agree with TRBD1. CDR1 is MNHEY and CDR2 is SVGAGI in the germline V gene. Losses at the gene ends were 6 bases for V and 8 bases for J; bases not matched to a gene: 6. The CDR3 is 13 amino acids. In DNA, the CDR3 is TGTGCCAGCAGCACGACAGGGGGCTTGGGCTACACCTTC. Translation gives CASSTTGGLGYTF.

The CDR3 loop is CASSPSETGGNTIYF. In DNA, the CDR3 is TGTGCCAGCTCACCTTCAGAAACAGGAGGAAACACCATATATTTT. This chain links TRBV18 with TRBJ1-3, with D perhaps matching TRBD1 (5 bases). Germline V gene data show CDR1 as KGHSH and CDR2 as LQKENI. Trimming removed 3 bases from V and 4 bases from J, with 13 bases in between. The CDR3 covers 15 residues.

This rearrangement joins TRBV10-1 to TRBJ2-3; D might be TRBD1 (5 bases). The CDR3 contains 11 residues. Per the germline V gene, CDR1 is WNHNN and CDR2 is SYGVQD (reference sequence). CDR3 in amino acids: CATRQTDTQYF. The DNA for the CDR3 is TGCGCTACCCGACAGACAGATACGCAGTATTTT.

This clone was picked up one time. The gene calls are TRBV11-2 and TRBJ2-7; 10 nucleotides match TRBD1. Germline-derived CDR1 and CDR2 are SGHAT and FQNNGV. The CDR3 is 15 amino acids. J gave up 0 bases and V 5 bases, and 4 bases lay outside the gene matches. CDR3 loop: CASSPRQGASYEQYF. In DNA form, the CDR3 reads TGTGCCAGCAGCCCCCGACAGGGGGCCTCCTACGAGCAGTACTTC.

The gene calls are TRBV13 and TRBJ1-2; D uncertain. Germline CDR1 and CDR2: PRHDT and FYEKMQ (reference sequence). There are 15 residues in the CDR3. V dropped 4 bases and J dropped 0 bases, with 12 bases sitting between them. In DNA form, the CDR3 reads TGTGCCAGCAGCTCCCCCCAGGAAGCTAACTATGGCTACACCTTC. It translates to CASSSPQEANYGYTF.

V gene TRBV7-8 combines with J gene TRBJ2-2, with TRBD2 matching 9 bases. Trimming cost V 1 base and J 2 bases; bases outside gene matches: 2. Looked up from germline, CDR1 is SGHVS and CDR2 is FQNEAQ. The CDR3 spans 16 residues. The CDR3 DNA follows: TGTGCCAGCAGCTTAGGCGGGGGGGTCAACACCGGGGAGCTGTTTTTT. Its translation: CASSLGGGVNTGELFF. The full variable domain, its missing parts supplied by reference TRBV7-8 and TRBJ2-2, is GAGVSQSPRYKVAKRGQDVALRCDPISGHVSLFWYQQALGQGPEFLTYFQNEAQLDKSGLPSDRFFAERPEGSVSTLKIQRTQQEDSAVYLCASSLGGGVNTGELFFGEGSRLTVL.